This T cell receptor beta chain was profiled in a study of T cells in Graves' hyperthyroidism and ophthalmopathy. Study outcomes and limitations: The model made its ophthalmopathy prediction, and onset followed a median 6.5 months later. Blood samples included most of the expanded thyroid clonotypes exceeding 0.001.

The germline V gene encodes CDR1 MDHEN and CDR2 SYDVKM. This CDR3 comprises 15 residues. V lost 5 bases and J lost 4, with 17 bases in between. RNA transcripts yielded amplified TCR beta CDR3 regions. Primed by the HTBI set, a first-round RT-PCR was run on the TCR CDR3. TCRdb reanalysed the multiplex PCR reads using MiXCR and keeps one entry per CDR3 protein. Of a few hundred thousand distinct CDR3 sequences in the sample, 15% to 20% were seen once. Active moderate-to-severe ophthalmopathy, Clinical Activity Score at least 3, NOSPECS at least 4, under 3 months' duration. Fresh 10 ml peripheral blood yielded PBMCs. Comments on this clonotype: Its antigen remains unknown.

This sequence joins TRBV28 and TRBJ1-2, with D unresolved. The sample consisted of blood. This TCR came from a woman aged 40 to 50 with Graves' ophthalmopathy. CDR3 region: CASSEVTRPFYGYTF. The CDR3 DNA follows: TGTGCCAGCAGTGAAGTAACAAGACCTTTCTATGGCTACACCTTC.